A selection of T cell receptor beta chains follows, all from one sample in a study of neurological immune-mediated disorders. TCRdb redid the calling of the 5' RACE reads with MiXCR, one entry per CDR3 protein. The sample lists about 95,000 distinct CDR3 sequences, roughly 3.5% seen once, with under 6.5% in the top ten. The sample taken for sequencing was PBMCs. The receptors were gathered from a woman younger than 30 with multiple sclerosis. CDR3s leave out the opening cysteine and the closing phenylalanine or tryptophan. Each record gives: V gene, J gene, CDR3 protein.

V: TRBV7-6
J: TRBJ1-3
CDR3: ASSPLGGNTIY

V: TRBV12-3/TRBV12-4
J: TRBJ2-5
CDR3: ASSFRTSGETQY

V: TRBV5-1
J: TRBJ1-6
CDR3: ASSSTGLNSPLH

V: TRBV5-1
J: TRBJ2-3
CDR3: ASSRQQGNADTQY

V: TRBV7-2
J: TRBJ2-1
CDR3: ASSPTGSTATPAGSYNEQF

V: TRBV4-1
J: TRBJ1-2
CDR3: ASSPGQGGNYGYT

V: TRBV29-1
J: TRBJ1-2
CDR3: SVYKGQGFNYGYT

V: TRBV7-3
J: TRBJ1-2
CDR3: ASSPSTNYGYT

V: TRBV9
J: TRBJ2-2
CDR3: ASSGILAGGELF

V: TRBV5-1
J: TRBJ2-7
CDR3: ASSFSGGNYEQY

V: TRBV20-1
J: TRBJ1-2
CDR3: SAPHIESTGKYGYT

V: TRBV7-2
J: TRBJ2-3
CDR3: ASSLAALSTDTQY

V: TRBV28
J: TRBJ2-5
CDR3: ASSATGETQY